The TCR beta chain described here comes from a study of CD8 T cells in Susac syndrome. The CDR3 is made up of 16 amino acids. V dropped 5 bases and J dropped 0; count of bases not matched to a gene: 6. Germline V lookup: CDR1 SGHAT, CDR2 FQNNGV. Random hexamers were used to reverse transcribe an amount of roughly 0.5 to 1 ug RNA. The method of amplification for TCR beta CDR3 was immunoSEQ multiplex PCR, covering 54 Vbeta and 13 Jbeta. Each CDR3 protein is one row after TCRdb ran MiXCR on the immunoSEQ multiplex PCR reads. The table has under 200,000 distinct CDR3 sequences, 92% seen once. Source material: CD4+ T cells from PBMCs. This clonotype was obtained from a human donor in good health. The chain uses TRBV11-2 and TRBJ2-1; TRBD2 aligns across 8 bases. As DNA, the CDR3 is TGTGCCAGCAGCCCAATTCGGGGGGGCTCCTACAATGAGCAGTTCTTC. This sequence encodes CASSPIRGGSYNEQFF.